This T cell receptor (beta chain) stems from a study of early stage breast cancer tumors. Across the whole study: ER+/PR+/HER2- status applied to about 80% of the 16 invasive breast tumors. Study findings and constraints: Compared with adjacent normal breast, tumors showed around 2.7-fold denser, more clonal T cells. Blood repertoires resembled normal breast more than tumor.

Each sample had two DNA replicates, 0.5 ug blood or about 1.5 ug tissue. Assay: immunoSEQ multiplex PCR; the TCRdb copy retains only in-frame clones and omits some. Among about 69,000 clones listed, 65% to 85% were seen once. This CDR3 is built from 14 residues. The V and J ends lost 9 bases and 4 bases respectively, with 18 bases between them. The germline CDR1 and CDR2 sequences are MDHEN and SYDVKM. As for this clone: Antigen unknown.

The sample consisted of blood. This receptor was identified in a person aged 35-55 years with breast cancer. This chain joins TRBV28 and TRBJ1-1; perhaps TRBD1 as D (6 bases). The DNA for the CDR3 is TGTGCCAGTTCAGGGCGGGGGGCAATCACTGAAGCTTTCTTT. It specifies CASSGRGAITEAFF. The full variable domain, in which reference TRBV28 and TRBJ1-1 provide the parts outside the CDR3, is DVKVTQSSRYLVKRTGEKVFLECVQDMDHENMFWYRQDPGLGLRLIYFSYDVKMKEKGDIPEGYSVSREKKERFSLILESASTNQTSMYLCASSGRGAITEAFFGQGTRLTVV.